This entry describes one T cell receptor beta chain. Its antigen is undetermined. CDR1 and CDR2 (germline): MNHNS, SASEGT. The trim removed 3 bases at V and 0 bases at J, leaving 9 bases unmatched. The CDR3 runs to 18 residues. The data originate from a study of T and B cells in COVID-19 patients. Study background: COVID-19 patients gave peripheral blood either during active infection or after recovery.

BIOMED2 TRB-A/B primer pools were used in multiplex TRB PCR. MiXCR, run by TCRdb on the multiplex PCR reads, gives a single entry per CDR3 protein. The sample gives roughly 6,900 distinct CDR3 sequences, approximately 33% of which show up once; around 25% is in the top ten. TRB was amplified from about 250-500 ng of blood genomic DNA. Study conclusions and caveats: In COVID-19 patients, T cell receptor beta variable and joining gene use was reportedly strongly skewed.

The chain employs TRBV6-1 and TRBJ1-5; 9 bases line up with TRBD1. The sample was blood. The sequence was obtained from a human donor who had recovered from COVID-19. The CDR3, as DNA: TGTGCCAGCAGTGAGTCCCGGGACAGGGTATATAGCAATCAGCCCCAGCATTTT. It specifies CASSESRDRVYSNQPQHF.